The 11 T cell receptor beta chains in this list originate from one sample, sequenced in a study of T cells in women clearing cervical HPV infection. Produced via immunoSEQ multiplex PCR; TCRdb's table is partial and in-frame only. The table for this sample gives 25,000 to 35,000 clones. The sample taken for sequencing was blood buffy coat. The receptors were sampled from a woman between 18 and 75 years old with a cervical HPV16 infection that either progressed to CIN3+ or cleared (not recorded which).

A note on this clone: The read stops 3 residues short of the end of the CDR3; the missing end is completed from the germline J gene. The chain has TRBV5-6 and TRBJ2-7; D is possibly TRBD2 (6 bases). With 2 bases removed from V and 6 bases from J, the gap between germline ends came to 9 bases. This CDR3 contains 12 residues. The V gene's germline CDR1 is SGHDT and CDR2 YYEEEE. The CDR3 DNA, read in part, is TGTGCCAGCAGCTTCTGGAGGGGCGAG. As protein: CASSFWRGE. The whole CDR3 sequence is CASSFWRGEQYF. Complete variable domain (other parts from reference TRBV5-6 and TRBJ2-7): DAGVTQSPTHLIKTRGQQVTLRCSPKSGHDTVSWYQQALGQGPQFIFQYYEEEERQRGNFPDRFSGHQFPNYSSELNVNALLLGDSALYLCASSFWRGEQYFGPGTRLTVT.

Notes on this clone: The DNA ends 3 residues before the CDR3 does, and the rest of the CDR3 is filled in from the germline J gene. The rearrangement links TRBV15 to TRBJ1-2, with 7 bases fitting TRBD1. This CDR3 region has 16 residues. J gave up 0 bases and V 3 bases, and 7 bases lay outside the gene matches. Germline-derived CDR1 and CDR2 are LNHNV and YYDKDF (reference sequence). The CDR3 DNA, read in part, is TGTGCCACCAGCAGCTCCGGACAGGCTCCTAACTATGGC. It codes for CATSSSGQAPNYG. The whole CDR3 reads CATSSSGQAPNYGYTF.

With respect to this clone: The junction and the germline gene differ at one end; a read error may be behind it. The observed sequence ends 3 residues before the CDR3 terminus, with the missing tail filled in from the germline J gene. V usage is TRBV7-6 and J usage is TRBJ1-3; D unclear. The CDR3 is 16 amino acids. CDR1 is SGHVS and CDR2 is FNYEAQ in the germline V gene. The CDR3 DNA, read in part, is TGTGCCAGCAGCTTAGGCGGTGGCTTCTCTGGAAACACA. Residues: CASSLGGGFSGNT. The full CDR3 sequence reads CASSLGGGFSGNTIYF.

With respect to this clone: The sequence runs out 3 residues before the end of the CDR3; the remainder is reconstructed from the germline J gene. The chain combines TRBV18 with TRBJ2-5; a weak D match, TRBD2 (5 bases). CDR1 KGHSH and CDR2 LQKENI come from the germline V gene. The CDR3 loop spans 15 amino acids. V was cut by 1 base and J by 3 bases, with 12 bases left in between. The covered CDR3 bases are TGTGCCAGCTCACCACTCATGGACTCGAAAGAGACC. Translated: CASSPLMDSKET. The whole CDR3 reads CASSPLMDSKETQYF. Full variable domain (outside the CDR3, taken from reference TRBV18 and TRBJ2-5): NAGVMQNPRHLVRRRGQEARLRCSPMKGHSHVYWYRQLPEEGLKFMVYLQKENIIDESGMPKERFSAEFPKEGPSILRIQQVVRGDSAAYFCASSPLMDSKETQYFGPGTRLLVL.

Remarks on this clone: The read terminates 3 residues ahead of where the CDR3 ends, so the germline J gene completes it. The chain links TRBV9 to TRBJ2-3; TRBD1 matches 7 bases. This CDR3 region has 15 residues. J lost 0 bases, V lost 3 bases, and 4 bases had no gene match. The germline gives CDR1 SGDLS, CDR2 YYNGEE. The CDR3 DNA, read in part, is TGTGCCAGCAGCGCCCAACAGGGGAGCACAGATACG. This codes for CASSAQQGSTDT. The complete CDR3 protein is CASSAQQGSTDTQYF.

This clone shows up as medium-sized by frequency. The read ends 3 residues before the CDR3 terminus; that terminus is restored from the germline J gene. The chain links TRBV10-3 to TRBJ2-3, with 11 nucleotides matching TRBD2. The CDR3 loop spans 15 amino acids. V trimming: 5 bases; J trimming: 2 bases; junction bases outside the gene matches: 3. Germline V lookup: CDR1 ENHRY, CDR2 SYGVKD. CDR3 residues: CAISMTSGNTDTQYF. The CDR3 bases that were read are TGTGCCATCAGTATGACTAGCGGGAACACAGATACG.

Comment on this clone: The CDR3 end falls 3 residues outside the read, so it is completed with the germline J gene. V gene TRBV7-3 combines with J gene TRBJ2-1; D may correspond to TRBD1 or TRBD2 (5 bases each). The length of the CDR3 is 16 residues. Germline V lookup: CDR1 SGHTA, CDR2 FQGTGA. V shed 5 bases and J shed 0 bases, with 14 bases lying between them. Partial CDR3 DNA: TGTGCCAGCAGCCCTACCCCAGGGAGCTCCTACAATGAG. It is translated as CASSPTPGSSYNE. The full CDR3 is CASSPTPGSSYNEQFF.

Note on this clone: Read data end 3 residues before the CDR3 end; the end is taken from the germline J gene. The rearrangement uses TRBV5-1 and TRBJ2-2; D remains ambiguous. The germline gives CDR1 SGHRS, CDR2 YFSETQ. V was pared by 0 bases and J by 3 bases, with 3 bases between. This CDR3 has 13 residues. CDR3 amino acids: CASSLADTGELFF. The covered CDR3 bases are TGCGCCAGCAGCTTGGCGGACACCGGGGAG.

In regard to this clone: The read ends 3 residues early relative to the CDR3; the germline J gene fills the gap. The rearrangement links TRBV20-1 to TRBJ2-5; possible D gene TRBD1, 5 bases. Germline CDR1 is DFQATT and CDR2 is SNEGSKA (reference sequence). The germline V and J ends were trimmed by 5 bases and 3 bases, with 16 bases remaining between them. This CDR3 has 14 residues. CDR3 protein: CSAPLAGLKETQYF. The CDR3 DNA, read in part, is TGCAGTGCTCCCCTGGCAGGGCTTAAAGAGACC.

Regarding this clone: The CDR3 end is not reached by the read, which stops 3 residues before it; the germline J gene fills it in. The chain joins TRBV24-1 to TRBJ2-5; 9 nucleotides match TRBD1. From germline, CDR1 is KGHDR and CDR2 SFDVKD. V was clipped by 3 bases and J by 5 bases; unmatched bases: 6. This CDR3 spans 15 amino acids. The CDR3 loop is CATSDPQGAGETQYF. Partial CDR3 DNA: TGTGCCACCAGTGATCCACAGGGGGCCGGGGAGACC.

Concerning this clone: Read sequence stops 3 residues before the CDR3 end, and the germline J gene provides the missing end. The chain carries TRBV11-2 and TRBJ1-6, with 7 bases that match TRBD1. The CDR3 loop spans 14 amino acids. V was clipped by 5 bases and J by 7 bases; unmatched bases: 5. The V gene's germline CDR1 is SGHAT and CDR2 FQNNGV. CDR3 loop: CASSPWDSNSPLHF. The sequenced CDR3 bases are TGTGCCAGCAGCCCTTGGGACAGCAATTCACCC.